Following are 28 T cell receptor beta chains from one sample sequenced in a study of blood T cell repertoires in COVID-19. The data were produced by immunoSEQ multiplex PCR, yet TCRdb's version contains in-frame clones alone and is incomplete. Found here are about 330,000 clones, 65% to 85% of them singletons; the top ten hold approximately 1.2%. Sequencing was performed on peripheral blood. Receptors originate from a woman between 45 and 60 years old with acute or convalescent COVID-19.

The rearrangement uses TRBV3-1 (or the pseudogene TRBV3-2) and TRBJ2-1; 8 bases fit TRBD2. Germline V lookup: CDR1 LGHDT, CDR2 YNNKEL (reference sequence). V lost 4 bases and J lost 5; bases outside the gene matches: 7. CDR3 size: 15 residues. The CDR3 DNA reads as TGTGCCAGCAGCCCCCTACGGGGGGGAGACAATGAGCAGTTCTTC. This translates into CASSPLRGGDNEQFF.

The chain has TRBV6-2 or TRBV6-3 and TRBJ2-3, with TRBD2 identical over 10 bases. V dropped 6 bases and J dropped 4; count of bases not matched to a gene: 7. Germline CDR1 reads MNHEY; CDR2 reads SVGEGT. The CDR3 spans 15 residues. Here the CDR3 reads CASSPRAGGSDTQYF. DNA of the CDR3: TGTGCCAGCAGCCCTCGAGCGGGAGGGTCAGATACGCAGTATTTT.

This clone was counted a single time. CDR3: CASSRSTGLIYEQYF. CDR3 nucleotides: TGCGCCAGCAGCCGGTCGACAGGGTTAATCTACGAGCAGTACTTC. The rearrangement links TRBV5-1 to TRBJ2-7, with 7 positions matching TRBD1. Germline V gene data show CDR1 as SGHRS and CDR2 as YFSETQ. The CDR3 contains 15 residues. The V gene end was trimmed by 4 bases and the J gene end by 3 bases; junction bases not matched to a gene: 10.

The V and J genes are TRBV3-1 (or the pseudogene TRBV3-2) and TRBJ2-2; possibly TRBD1 for D (5 bases). The length of the CDR3 is 15 residues. Germline assignment: CDR1 LGHDT and CDR2 YNNKEL (reference sequence). V shed 6 bases and J shed 3 bases, with 14 bases lying between them. DNA of the CDR3: TGTGCCAGCAGGCCGACAGTCCATGACACCGGGGAGCTGTTTTTT. It translates to CASRPTVHDTGELFF.

The chain links TRBV14 to TRBJ1-2; 8 bases map to TRBD1. Germline values: CDR1 SGHDN, CDR2 FVKESK. V trimming: 3 bases; J trimming: 8 bases; junction bases outside the gene matches: 11. The CDR3 extends over 15 amino acids. Here the CDR3 reads CASSQLQGAPRGYTF. The DNA for the CDR3 is TGTGCCAGCAGCCAGTTGCAGGGGGCGCCTAGGGGCTACACCTTC. The variable domain in full, completed from reference TRBV14 and TRBJ1-2, reads EAGVTQFPSHSVIEKGQTVTLRCDPISGHDNLYWYRRVMGKEIKFLLHFVKESKQDESGMPNNRFLAERTGGTYSTLKVQPAELEDSGVYFCASSQLQGAPRGYTFGSGTRLTVV.

The V call is TRBV6-2 or TRBV6-3, the J call TRBJ2-7, with D perhaps TRBD2 (6 bases). V was shortened by 4 bases and J by 7 bases, with 14 bases between the two germline ends. Germline V gene data show CDR1 as MNHEY and CDR2 as SVGEGT. The CDR3 is 13 residues long. The CDR3 is CASSFTGVGEQYF. The DNA for the CDR3 is TGTGCCAGCAGTTTTACGGGAGTGGGGGAGCAGTACTTC.

This clone was picked up one time. The chain recombines TRBV6-5 with TRBJ1-1, with D unclear. CDR1 MNHEY and CDR2 SVGAGI come from the germline V gene. This CDR3 has 14 residues. V lost 0 bases and J lost 12, with 17 bases in between. In nucleotides, the CDR3 is TGTGCCAGCAGTTACTCGATACCGCGGGGTGGGACTTTCTTT. Protein product: CASSYSIPRGGTFF.

V and J are TRBV21-1 and TRBJ2-7; TRBD1, the table's D call, lacks a check against the DNA. TRBV21-1 is a recognized pseudogene. This CDR3 has 14 residues. Here the CDR3 reads CASSAGDSWNEQYV. DNA of the CDR3: TGTGCCAGCAGCGCCGGAGACAGCTGGAACGAGCAGTACGTC.

The CDR3 DNA follows: TGTGCCAGCAGGAATGAGGGTGAAGCTTTCTTT. This sequence encodes CASRNEGEAFF. The chain combines TRBV12-3 or TRBV12-4 with TRBJ1-1; D is ambiguous. Trimming took 6 bases from V and 7 from J, leaving 9 bases between them. The length of the CDR3 is 11 residues.

This clone was recorded many times. The J gene is TRBJ1-2, the V gene TRBV6-1; no clear D gene. Germline lookup yields CDR1 MNHNS and CDR2 SASEGT. The CDR3 extends over 13 amino acids. Trimming removed 1 base from V and 4 bases from J, with 7 bases in between. DNA of the CDR3: TGTGCCAGCAGTGAAGTCCCCATCTATGGCTACACCTTC. This sequence encodes CASSEVPIYGYTF.

The V gene is TRBV30, the J gene TRBJ2-1; no clear D gene. The V gene lost 1 base and the J gene lost 3 bases, with 7 bases spanning the gap. This CDR3 has 13 residues. The germline V gene encodes CDR1 GTSNPN and CDR2 SVGIG (reference sequence). The CDR3, as DNA: TGTGCCTGGAGTGGTTCAGTCTACAATGAGCAGTTCTTC. Translating gives CAWSGSVYNEQFF.

This chain connects TRBV3-1 (or the pseudogene TRBV3-2) to TRBJ1-6, with D unresolved. The CDR3 contains 14 residues. Germline CDR1 reads LGHDT; CDR2 reads YNNKEL (reference sequence). Deletions cut 4 bases from V and 6 bases from J, with 10 bases between. The CDR3 DNA reads TGTGCCAGCAGCCCCGGGTTTGTTAATTCACCCCTCCACTTT. Amino acids: CASSPGFVNSPLHF.

The chain employs TRBV7-9 and TRBJ1-1, with D unclear. Germline values: CDR1 SEHNR, CDR2 FQNEAQ (reference sequence). The CDR3 contains 13 residues. Trimming cost V 1 base and J 2 bases, with 5 bases left between them. The CDR3 region is CASSLDLNTEAFF. For the CDR3, the DNA is TGTGCCAGCAGCTTAGACCTAAACACTGAAGCTTTCTTT.

The chain links TRBV9 to TRBJ1-2, with 8 bases lining up with TRBD1. CDR3 size: 15 residues. The V gene end was trimmed by 4 bases and the J gene end by 4 bases; junction bases not matched to a gene: 9. The V gene's germline CDR1 is SGDLS and CDR2 YYNGEE. The DNA for the CDR3 is TGTGCCAGCAGCCAGGGGGCAGGGTATGGCTATGGCTACACCTTC. Its protein product is CASSQGAGYGYGYTF. Drawing the rest from reference TRBV9 and TRBJ1-2, the complete variable domain is DSGVTQTPKHLITATGQRVTLRCSPRSGDLSVYWYQQSLDQGLQFLIQYYNGEERAKGNILERFSAQQFPDLHSELNLSSLELGDSALYFCASSQGAGYGYGYTFGSGTRLTVV.

The table lists this clone with a few counts. The chain is built from TRBV4-1 and TRBJ1-4, with D unresolved. The germline V gene has CDR1 MGHRA and CDR2 YSYEKL. Trimming pared 4 bases from V and 2 bases from J, leaving 14 bases between. This CDR3 is built from 16 residues. CDR3 DNA sequence: TGCGCCAGCAGCCTAAAGTCCGGGGTGACTAATGAAAAACTGTTTTTT. It is translated as CASSLKSGVTNEKLFF.

The chain couples TRBV24-1 to TRBJ2-2; D remains ambiguous. This CDR3 has 15 residues. CDR1 is KGHDR and CDR2 is SFDVKD in the germline V gene. The V end lost 6 bases, the J end lost 0 bases, and 10 bases lay between the germline ends. This CDR3 is CATSTTRTNTGELFF. CDR3 DNA sequence: TGTGCCACCAGTACGACGCGGACGAACACCGGGGAGCTGTTTTTT.

The J gene is TRBJ2-4, the V gene TRBV6-6; the D gene is possibly TRBD2 (7 bases). The germline CDR1 and CDR2 sequences are MNHNY and SVGAGI (reference sequence). This CDR3 has 16 residues. Trimming removed 5 bases from V and 0 bases from J, with 14 bases in between. The CDR3 sequence is CASSGGGESAKNIQYF. The CDR3 DNA reads as TGTGCCAGCAGTGGAGGGGGGGAATCAGCCAAAAACATTCAGTACTTC.

The chain uses TRBV7-9 and TRBJ1-5; 7 bases are a match to TRBD1. The CDR3 totals 14 residues. The ends lost 3 bases at V and 2 bases at J; junction bases unmatched: 1. CDR1 and CDR2 from the germline V gene are SEHNR and FQNEAQ (reference sequence). This CDR3 reads CASSFDRGNQPQHF. The CDR3 nucleotides read TGTGCCAGCAGCTTTGACAGGGGCAATCAGCCCCAGCATTTT. Together with reference TRBV7-9 and TRBJ1-5, the CDR3 gives the full variable domain: DTGVSQNPRHKITKRGQNVTFRCDPISEHNRLYWYRQTLGQGPEFLTYFQNEAQLEKSRLLSDRFSAERPKGSFSTLEIQRTEQGDSAMYLCASSFDRGNQPQHFGDGTRLSIL.

The CDR3 DNA is TGTGCCAGCTTAGTAGCGGGGGTTACTGAAGCTTTCTTT. Its protein product is CASLVAGVTEAFF. This chain joins TRBV7-9 and TRBJ1-1; tentative D call: TRBD1 (5 bases). The CDR3 contains 13 residues. The germline V gene encodes CDR1 SEHNR and CDR2 FQNEAQ (reference sequence). The V end lost 8 bases, the J end lost 5 bases, and 15 bases lay between the germline ends.

The V gene is TRBV3-1 (or the pseudogene TRBV3-2), the J gene TRBJ2-5; a weak D match, TRBD2 (5 bases). Germline lookup yields CDR1 LGHDT and CDR2 YNNKEL (reference sequence). The CDR3 length is 16 residues. V gave up 0 bases and J gave up 2 bases, with 13 bases separating them. CDR3 loop: CASSQDRLAWQETQYF. Here the CDR3 DNA reads TGTGCCAGCAGCCAAGATAGGTTAGCGTGGCAAGAGACCCAGTACTTC.

The chain recombines TRBV5-4 with TRBJ1-2, with 8 positions matching TRBD1. From germline, CDR1 is SGHNT and CDR2 YYREEE (reference sequence). The length of the CDR3 is 16 residues. Trimming cost V 2 bases and J 4 bases; bases outside gene matches: 10. CDR3 region: CASSLKSGTGSYGYTF. The DNA of the CDR3 is TGTGCCAGCAGCTTAAAGTCCGGGACAGGAAGCTATGGCTACACCTTC.

The chain is built from TRBV28 and TRBJ1-3; 8 bases are shared with TRBD1. This CDR3 contains 15 residues. CDR1 is MDHEN, CDR2 SYDVKM, per germline. The V gene end was trimmed by 7 bases and the J gene end by 4 bases; junction bases not matched to a gene: 9. In DNA, the CDR3 is TGTGCCAGCACCGGACAGGGCTTCGCGGGAAACACCATATATTTT. This translates into CASTGQGFAGNTIYF.

V gene TRBV12-5 combines with J gene TRBJ2-3; tentative D call: TRBD2 (6 bases). Trimming shortened V by 1 base and J by 5 bases, and 16 bases separated the two germline ends. CDR1 and CDR2 from the germline V gene are LGHNT and FRNRAP. The CDR3 totals 16 residues. The CDR3 loop reads CASGLDAGLWGDTQYF. DNA of the CDR3: TGTGCTAGTGGTTTGGATGCGGGGCTGTGGGGAGATACGCAGTATTTT.

J is TRBJ1-5 and V is TRBV27; D not resolved. Germline-derived CDR1 and CDR2 are MNHEY and SMNVEV (reference sequence). This CDR3 comprises 13 residues. Trimming stripped 0 bases from V and 4 bases from J, with 4 bases between. The CDR3 protein is CASSLSTNQPQHF. The CDR3 nucleotides read TGTGCCAGCAGTTTATCGACAAATCAGCCCCAGCATTTT.

This sequence joins TRBV6-5 and TRBJ2-3; unclear D gene. V lost 8 bases and J lost 6, with 12 bases in between. Germline-derived CDR1 and CDR2 are MNHEY and SVGAGI. This CDR3 has 12 residues. The CDR3 DNA sequence: TGTGCCAGCCCCTCCCCCCCCGATACGCAGTATTTT. Encoded protein: CASPSPPDTQYF.

The chain employs TRBV30 and TRBJ1-2, with D unclear. In germline, CDR1 is GTSNPN, CDR2 SVGIG (reference sequence). There are 12 residues in the CDR3. With 2 bases removed from V and 4 bases from J, the gap between germline ends came to 8 bases. CDR3 coding DNA: TGTGCCTGGAGTCCCGGTGGCTATGGCTACACCTTC. Residues: CAWSPGGYGYTF.

Many counts were recorded for this clone. The V and J genes are TRBV4-3 and TRBJ2-7; D is perhaps TRBD1 (6 bases). Germline lookup yields CDR1 LGHNA and CDR2 YSLEER. Trimming cost V 5 bases and J 2 bases, with 13 bases left between them. The CDR3 extends over 14 amino acids. CDR3 loop: CASSETTGTYEQYF. The CDR3, as DNA: TGCGCCAGCAGCGAAACGACAGGAACCTACGAGCAGTACTTC.

The chain recombines TRBV5-1 with TRBJ2-2; 12 bases match TRBD2. Unmatched junction bases numbered 7, after V lost 0 bases and J lost 10 bases. This CDR3 is built from 16 residues. Germline V gives CDR1 SGHRS, CDR2 YFSETQ. The CDR3: CASSLDPSGGETELFF. The CDR3 nucleotides read TGCGCCAGCAGCTTGGACCCTAGCGGGGGGGAGACGGAGCTGTTTTTT.